A selection of T cell receptor beta chains follows, all from one sample in a study of tumor-infiltrating lymphocytes in primary liver carcinoma. TCRdb reanalysed the multiplex PCR reads using MiXCR and keeps one entry per CDR3 protein. The profile covers 100,000 to 150,000 distinct CDR3 sequences, with approximately 64% appearing a single time and 8% to 9% taken by the ten largest. Sequenced: liver tumor tissue from sampling region 3. These receptors originate from an older woman with primary liver carcinoma and hepatitis B virus infection. The CDR3 runs from the conserved cysteine through the conserved F or W.

j_call: TRBJ1-1; v_call: TRBV5-5; cdr3_aa: CASSWEFNTEAFF
j_call: TRBJ2-7; v_call: TRBV6-5; cdr3_aa: CASSYQDSYEQYF
j_call: TRBJ2-7; v_call: TRBV10-1; cdr3_aa: CASSEAQLAGASEQYF
j_call: TRBJ2-3; v_call: TRBV20-1; cdr3_aa: CSAQGSGTDAQYF
j_call: TRBJ2-7; v_call: TRBV11-3; cdr3_aa: CTSSLVLSSGGGIKQYF
j_call: TRBJ2-2; v_call: TRBV11-2; cdr3_aa: CANSLGGMDTGELFF
j_call: TRBJ2-3; v_call: TRBV20-1; cdr3_aa: CSARDLAVRQYF
j_call: TRBJ1-4; v_call: TRBV29-1; cdr3_aa: CSVGDGQGSEKLFF
j_call: TRBJ1-4; v_call: TRBV6-5; cdr3_aa: CASSWSVTNEKLFF
j_call: TRBJ1-5; v_call: TRBV28; cdr3_aa: CASSDANSNQPQHF